One sample yielded the 29 T cell receptor beta chains listed below, sequenced in a study of Ad26.COV2.S vaccination and SARS-CoV-2 variants. The treatment: around 19 received Ad26.COV2.S at low or high dose, single or two shots; a few received placebo; per-sample allocation not given. The investigators took samples on day 63 after the first vaccine or placebo injection. Sequencing used immunoSEQ multiplex PCR; TCRdb keeps in-frame clones, though not all of them. The sample has 360,000 or so clones, around 87% seen once. Sequencing was performed on peripheral blood, taken in a trial of Ad26.COV2.S vaccine versus placebo. Receptors were obtained from a person between 18 and 60 years old who received the Ad26.COV2.S COVID-19 vaccine or a placebo.

The chain links TRBV30 to TRBJ1-2; D remains unclear. Trimming cost V 0 bases and J 4 bases, with 9 bases left between them. Germline CDR1 is GTSNPN and CDR2 is SVGIG (reference sequence). The CDR3 contains 13 residues. CDR3 residues: CAWSVRPFYGYTF. The DNA of the CDR3 is TGTGCCTGGAGTGTACGGCCGTTCTATGGCTACACCTTC.

This chain connects TRBV7-6 to TRBJ1-1; D is unclear. Germline V CDR1 and CDR2: SGHVS, FNYEAQ. The germline V and J ends were trimmed by 4 bases and 1 base, with 13 bases remaining between them. CDR3 length: 15 amino acids. This CDR3 is CASSSPGWGNTEAFF. The CDR3 nucleotides read TGTGCCAGCAGCTCCCCGGGGTGGGGGAACACTGAAGCTTTCTTT.

The chain has TRBV10-3 and TRBJ1-4; D remains ambiguous. The germline gives CDR1 ENHRY, CDR2 SYGVKD. Trimming cost V 4 bases and J 7 bases, with 10 bases left between them. The length of the CDR3 is 13 residues. Here the CDR3 DNA reads TGTGCCATCAGTGGGGAGGCGGGTGAAAAACTGTTTTTT. Translated, it gives CAISGEAGEKLFF.

The chain combines TRBV29-1 with TRBJ1-1; D ambiguous. CDR3 length: 13 residues. Germline CDR1 reads SQVTM; CDR2 reads ANQGSEA. V shed 7 bases and J shed 0 bases, with 12 bases lying between them. The CDR3 DNA is TGCAGCGGACGGACGGAAATGAACACTGAAGCTTTCTTT. Translation: CSGRTEMNTEAFF.

J is TRBJ1-1 and V is TRBV15; the match to TRBD1 covers 8 bases. CDR1 is LNHNV, CDR2 YYDKDF, per germline (reference sequence). CDR3 length equals 15 residues. V lost 2 bases to trimming and J lost 4 bases; unmatched junction nucleotides: 6. The CDR3 is CATSRTDRGVTEAFF. In DNA form, the CDR3 reads TGTGCCACCAGCAGAACTGACAGGGGAGTCACTGAAGCTTTCTTT. The complete variable domain, with remaining parts taken from reference TRBV15 and TRBJ1-1, reads DAMVIQNPRYQVTQFGKPVTLSCSQTLNHNVMYWYQQKSSQAPKLLFHYYDKDFNNEADTPDNFQSRRPNTSFCFLDIRSPGLGDTAMYLCATSRTDRGVTEAFFGQGTRLTVV.

This sequence joins TRBV7-9 and TRBJ1-1; D remains unclear. The CDR3 is 16 amino acids. Germline CDR1 SEHNR, CDR2 FQNEAQ (reference sequence). The V end was cut by 1 base, the J end by 3 bases, with 15 bases between. The CDR3 coding sequence is TGTGCCAGCAGCTTAGGGAGAAGCAGTCCGGACACTGAAGCTTTCTTT. As protein: CASSLGRSSPDTEAFF.

The chain employs TRBV15 and TRBJ1-6; 7 bases agree with TRBD1. The length of the CDR3 is 15 residues. The germline V gene encodes CDR1 LNHNV and CDR2 YYDKDF (reference sequence). The V segment lost 2 bases and the J segment 7 bases; nucleotides outside the gene matches: 5. CDR3 region: CATSRRRQGNSPLHF. The CDR3 DNA reads as TGTGCCACCAGCAGACGGCGACAGGGAAATTCACCCCTCCACTTT.

This rearrangement joins TRBV13 to TRBJ1-2, with 7 positions matching TRBD1. The CDR3 contains 16 residues. J was trimmed by 7 bases and V by 0 bases; bases with no gene match: 11. Looked up from germline, CDR1 is PRHDT and CDR2 is FYEKMQ (reference sequence). The CDR3 spells CASSLGLRTGGSGYTF. Written as DNA, the CDR3 is TGTGCCAGCAGCTTAGGCCTCAGGACAGGCGGCTCTGGCTACACCTTC.

This clone was found a few times. V gene TRBV6-6 combines with J gene TRBJ1-1; tentatively, D is TRBD1 (6 bases). The CDR3 runs 14 residues. Looked up from germline, CDR1 is MNHNY and CDR2 is SVGAGI (reference sequence). Trimming took 6 bases from V and 0 from J, leaving 11 bases between them. This CDR3 is CASSPTGMNTEAFF. DNA of the CDR3: TGTGCCAGCAGCCCTACAGGGATGAACACTGAAGCTTTCTTT.

V and J are TRBV14 and TRBJ2-6; maybe TRBD1 (6 bases). Trimming stripped 4 bases from V and 0 bases from J, with 10 bases between. The CDR3 length is 16 residues. Germline CDR1 and CDR2: SGHDN and FVKESK. This CDR3 is CASSLTGTSGANVLTF. The DNA for the CDR3 is TGTGCCAGCAGCCTAACAGGGACCTCTGGGGCCAACGTCCTGACTTTC.

This chain uses TRBV12-3 or TRBV12-4 with TRBJ2-7, with D perhaps matching TRBD2 (6 bases). The CDR3 runs 12 residues. V lost 6 bases and J 9 bases, leaving 15 bases between the germline ends. CDR3 nucleotide sequence: TGTGCCAGCAGCATCACCCCGGGACTGCAGTACTTC. Translating it yields CASSITPGLQYF.

This chain uses TRBV6-5 with TRBJ2-5; D could derive from TRBD1 or TRBD2 (5 bases each). This CDR3 has 12 amino acids. V lost 0 bases and J lost 7, with 6 bases in between. CDR1 MNHEY and CDR2 SVGAGI come from the germline V gene. CDR3 amino acids: CASSYSRGTQYF. CDR3 in DNA: TGTGCCAGCAGTTACTCGAGGGGGACCCAGTACTTC.

The chain couples TRBV6-1 to TRBJ1-5, with 9 bases aligning to TRBD1. The CDR3 spans 16 residues. Germline V lookup: CDR1 MNHNS, CDR2 SASEGT. V shed 0 bases, J shed 5 bases, and the junction held 5 bases outside the gene matches. The CDR3 is CASSEALGQGYQPQHF. The CDR3 coding sequence is TGTGCCAGCAGTGAAGCATTGGGACAGGGTTATCAGCCCCAGCATTTT.

CDR3 sequence: CASSYSGVLAKNIQYF. Written as DNA, the CDR3 is TGTGCCAGCAGTTACTCGGGGGTCTTAGCCAAAAACATTCAGTACTTC. J is TRBJ2-4 and V is TRBV6-5, with D perhaps matching TRBD1 or TRBD2 (5 bases each). The CDR3 contains 16 residues. CDR1 MNHEY and CDR2 SVGAGI come from the germline V gene. Trimming took 0 bases from V and 0 from J, leaving 9 bases between them.

The rearrangement joins TRBV9 to TRBJ1-2; D call uncertain. The V gene's germline CDR1 is SGDLS and CDR2 YYNGEE. This CDR3 is 13 amino acids long. Trimming took off 1 base at V and 3 bases at J, with 7 bases between the two ends. For the CDR3, the DNA is TGTGCCAGCAGCGTAAGGGCTGACTATGGCTACACCTTC. Its protein is CASSVRADYGYTF. The variable domain in full, completed from reference TRBV9 and TRBJ1-2, reads DSGVTQTPKHLITATGQRVTLRCSPRSGDLSVYWYQQSLDQGLQFLIQYYNGEERAKGNILERFSAQQFPDLHSELNLSSLELGDSALYFCASSVRADYGYTFGSGTRLTVV.

Note on this clone: The same CDR3 arises from other DNA sequences in this sample as well. This sequence joins TRBV5-1 and TRBJ1-1; possible D gene TRBD1, 5 bases. With 0 bases removed from V and 1 base from J, the gap between germline ends came to 7 bases. Germline V gives CDR1 SGHRS, CDR2 YFSETQ. The CDR3 totals 14 residues. CDR3 nucleotides: TGCGCCAGCAGCTTGGGACAGCCGAACACTGAAGCTTTCTTT. Translation gives CASSLGQPNTEAFF.

The chain uses TRBV3-1 (or the pseudogene TRBV3-2) and TRBJ2-5, with TRBD2 matching over 10 bases. The CDR3 runs 16 residues. Per germline, CDR1 LGHDT and CDR2 YNNKEL (reference sequence). The junction had 7 bases not matched to a gene; V was cut back by 1 base and J by 5 bases. CDR3 amino acids: CASSQASGGRGETQYF. Here the CDR3 DNA reads TGTGCCAGCAGCCAAGCTAGCGGGGGCCGGGGGGAGACCCAGTACTTC.

CDR3 amino acids: CASGPLQGSYNEQFF. As DNA, the CDR3 is TGTGCTAGTGGACCTCTCCAGGGCTCCTACAATGAGCAGTTCTTC. The chain uses TRBV12-5 and TRBJ2-1; maybe TRBD1 (5 bases). The CDR3 runs 15 residues. Trimming shortened V by 6 bases and J by 0 bases, and 12 bases separated the two germline ends. CDR1 is LGHNT and CDR2 is FRNRAP in the germline V gene.

CDR3 protein: CATSGTAGYEQYF. The CDR3 DNA sequence: TGTGCCACCTCTGGGACAGCGGGCTACGAGCAGTACTTC. The genes are TRBV6-5 and TRBJ2-7, with D possibly being TRBD1 (7 bases). Trimming cost V 10 bases and J 3 bases, with 16 bases left between them. This CDR3 region has 13 residues. Germline V gives CDR1 MNHEY, CDR2 SVGAGI.

The CDR3, as DNA: TGTGCCAGCAGCCCCAGTATGACTGAAGCTTTCTTT. Translating it yields CASSPSMTEAFF. The V and J genes are TRBV7-8 and TRBJ1-1; D is undetermined. Trimming shortened V by 5 bases and J by 5 bases, and 9 bases separated the two germline ends. CDR1 is SGHVS, CDR2 FQNEAQ, per germline. The CDR3 sequence is 12 residues long.

This clone has a single count. The chain employs TRBV6-1 and TRBJ1-1; D is ambiguous. The CDR3 length is 13 residues. Trimming left V 2 bases short and J 0 bases short, with 4 bases between. Germline CDR1 is MNHNS and CDR2 is SASEGT. The CDR3 here is CASSETLNTEAFF. The CDR3 DNA reads as TGTGCCAGCAGTGAAACATTGAACACTGAAGCTTTCTTT.

V is TRBV9 and J is TRBJ1-2, with 7 bases matching TRBD1. Looked up from germline, CDR1 is SGDLS and CDR2 is YYNGEE. The trim removed 0 bases at V and 7 bases at J, leaving 6 bases unmatched. This CDR3 has 14 amino acids. DNA for the CDR3: TGTGCCAGCAGCGTAGGACAGGGAGGTGCTGGCTACACCTTC. This codes for CASSVGQGGAGYTF.

This clone came up once. The genes are TRBV7-9 and TRBJ2-1, with unresolved D. V dropped 2 bases and J dropped 6 bases, with 8 bases sitting between them. This CDR3 is built from 13 residues. Germline V CDR1 and CDR2: SEHNR, FQNEAQ (reference sequence). The CDR3 protein is CASSLLGSNEQFF. The CDR3 DNA sequence: TGTGCCAGCAGCTTATTGGGCTCCAATGAGCAGTTCTTC. Looking up the rest from reference TRBV7-9 and TRBJ2-1 gives the full variable domain: DTGVSQNPRHKITKRGQNVTFRCDPISEHNRLYWYRQTLGQGPEFLTYFQNEAQLEKSRLLSDRFSAERPKGSFSTLEIQRTEQGDSAMYLCASSLLGSNEQFFGPGTRLTVL.

The sample holds one count of this clone. V and J are TRBV4-1 and TRBJ1-2; D call uncertain. The CDR3 is 15 amino acids. Germline values: CDR1 MGHRA, CDR2 YSYEKL. The V end lost 1 base, the J end lost 3 bases, and 12 bases lay between the germline ends. The CDR3 loop is CASSQGTGSDYGYTF. The CDR3 region has the DNA TGCGCCAGCAGCCAAGGTACGGGGTCAGACTATGGCTACACCTTC.

The genes are TRBV7-2 and TRBJ2-7, with 8 positions matching TRBD1. Germline V gene data show CDR1 as SGHTA and CDR2 as FQGNSA. Germline trimming cut 4 bases from V and 6 bases from J; bases unmatched to any gene: 5. The CDR3 is made up of 13 amino acids. CDR3 bases: TGTGCCAGCAGCTCTACAGGGGGTGGCGAGCAGTACTTC. This translates into CASSSTGGGEQYF.

CDR3 residues: CASTRETNEKLFF. As DNA, the CDR3 is TGTGCCAGCACTAGGGAGACTAATGAAAAACTGTTTTTT. The rearrangement joins TRBV12-3 or TRBV12-4 to TRBJ1-4; D unclear. This CDR3 contains 13 residues. V gave up 7 bases and J gave up 2 bases, with 8 bases separating them.

The chain recombines TRBV19 with TRBJ1-1, with unresolved D. The CDR3 extends over 14 amino acids. Trimming removed 1 base at V and 7 bases at J, with 13 bases between. Germline assignment: CDR1 LNHDA and CDR2 SQIVND (reference sequence). CDR3 in DNA: TGTGCCAGTAGTATAGGGGAGACACCCGATGAAGCTTTCTTT. Amino acids: CASSIGETPDEAFF.

The chain employs TRBV19 and TRBJ2-1; no clear D. Germline CDR1 LNHDA, CDR2 SQIVND (reference sequence). The CDR3 contains 14 residues. V lost 1 base and J lost 7, with 11 bases in between. The CDR3 coding sequence is TGTGCCAGTAGTATAGTTCAGGTTATGAATGAGCAGTTCTTC. It encodes CASSIVQVMNEQFF.

This chain connects TRBV6-6 to TRBJ2-3, with TRBD2 identical over 7 bases. This CDR3 has 13 residues. The trim removed 10 bases at V and 2 bases at J, leaving 6 bases unmatched. Germline lookup yields CDR1 MNHNY and CDR2 SVGAGI (reference sequence). CDR3 in amino acids: CATWGGDTDTQYF. CDR3 in DNA: TGTGCCACCTGGGGGGGGGACACAGATACGCAGTATTTT.